Following are 7 T cell receptor beta chains from one sample sequenced in a study of blood T cell repertoires in COVID-19. Sequencing used immunoSEQ multiplex PCR; TCRdb keeps in-frame clones, though not all of them. The repertoire consists of about 260,000 clones, with 75% to 90% occurring once and the leading ten covering roughly 1.8%. The sequenced material came from peripheral blood. All receptors derive from a man aged 25 to 45 with active or convalescent COVID-19.

About this clone: Other DNA sequences in this specimen translate into the identical CDR3. The chain links TRBV9 to TRBJ2-2; D not certain. With 3 bases removed from V and 1 base from J, the gap between germline ends came to 4 bases. Germline V gene lookup returns CDR1 SGDLS and CDR2 YYNGEE. CDR3 length: 13 residues. CDR3 coding DNA: TGTGCCAGCAGCGCACAGAACACCGGGGAGCTGTTTTTT. Protein product: CASSAQNTGELFF.

This rearrangement joins TRBV9 to TRBJ2-7; tentative D call: TRBD1 (6 bases). The V gene lost 2 bases and the J gene lost 1 base, with 10 bases spanning the gap. The CDR3 is made up of 14 amino acids. The V gene's germline CDR1 is SGDLS and CDR2 YYNGEE. The CDR3 DNA reads TGTGCCAGCAGCGTGACAGGAGGTTCCTACGAGCAGTACTTC. It specifies CASSVTGGSYEQYF.

The chain couples TRBV6-5 to TRBJ1-1, with D hard to call. Germline V gives CDR1 MNHEY, CDR2 SVGAGI. V was trimmed by 6 bases and J by 8 bases, leaving 10 bases between them. This CDR3 has 11 amino acids. CDR3 nucleotide sequence: TGTGCCAGCAGCTTATACAGAGAAGCTTTCTTT. Its protein product is CASSLYREAFF.

The rearrangement joins TRBV4-1 to TRBJ2-7; D ambiguous. CDR3 size: 13 residues. Germline lookup yields CDR1 MGHRA and CDR2 YSYEKL. V dropped 2 bases and J dropped 3 bases, with 8 bases sitting between them. The CDR3 nucleotides read TGCGCCAGCAGCCAATTAGTATACTACGAGCAGTACTTC. Amino acids: CASSQLVYYEQYF.

The chain combines TRBV9 with TRBJ1-3; D ambiguous. This CDR3 region has 14 residues. In germline, CDR1 is SGDLS, CDR2 YYNGEE. Trimming stripped 1 base from V and 4 bases from J, with 9 bases between. CDR3 sequence (DNA): TGTGCCAGCAGCGTAAGATCCGGGGGAAACACCATATATTTT. Amino acid sequence: CASSVRSGGNTIYF.

The V and J genes are TRBV4-2 and TRBJ2-3; D might be TRBD1 (6 bases). The CDR3 is made up of 15 amino acids. From germline, CDR1 is LGHNA and CDR2 YNFKEQ. V was shortened by 0 bases and J by 1 base, with 8 bases between the two germline ends. CDR3 nucleotide sequence: TGTGCCAGCAGCCAAGAAGGGGGTGGCACAGATACGCAGTATTTT. It translates to CASSQEGGGTDTQYF.

There are a few counts of this clone. V usage is TRBV5-4 and J usage is TRBJ1-4; 7 bases are shared with TRBD1. The CDR3 has 13 amino acids. V was clipped by 4 bases and J by 6 bases; unmatched bases: 3. Germline V lookup: CDR1 SGHNT, CDR2 YYREEE (reference sequence). For the CDR3, the DNA is TGTGCCAGCAGCCGGGACAGAGATGAAAAACTGTTTTTT. Encoded protein: CASSRDRDEKLFF.